The text below deals with one T cell receptor beta chain. Its matching antigen is unknown. This specimen comes from a study of PD-1 blockade in classical Hodgkin lymphoma. Study observations and caveats: Partial responders and progressors had significantly lower baseline TCR diversity. Newly diagnosed patients were reported to start with lower TCR diversity than healthy donors.

All patients experienced relapse after autologous stem cell transplantation, and brentuximab vedotin exposure was variable. Here immunoSEQ multiplex PCR was the method, and the copy in TCRdb shows in-frame clones only, minus some. The table lists some 60,000 clones, 85% to 90% of them singletons. This clonotype was sampled from a human donor with classical Hodgkin lymphoma. The sequenced sample was peripheral blood mononuclear cells (PBMCs), obtained at baseline.

CDR3 nucleotides: TGTGCCAGCAGCCAGAGGACAGGGACTTACACTGAAGCTTTCTTT. As protein: CASSQRTGTYTEAFF. The chain employs TRBV27 and TRBJ1-1; 8 nucleotides align to TRBD1. This CDR3 region has 15 residues. Germline CDR1 reads MNHEY; CDR2 reads SMNVEV (reference sequence). Unmatched junction bases numbered 9, after V lost 6 bases and J lost 3 bases.